This TCR beta chain emerged from a study of control samples from healthy donors and cancer patients (dated by TCRdb to about 2020). The junction shows trimming of 0 bases on V and 3 bases on J, and the gene matches do not reach 4 bases of it. From the cysteine through the phenylalanine, the CDR3 covers 15 amino acids. This entry keeps only the CDR3 DNA: 45 bases, framed from base 1. CDR1 SGHRS and CDR2 YFSETQ are derived from the germline V gene. As to this clone: The target of this receptor is not known. No base quality values were provided; no much bigger clone lies one nucleotide off.

The method was the immunoSEQ multiplex PCR assay. Entries here come from immuneACCESS through TCRdb and include only in-frame sequences with V and J called. Some clones fail to appear in such tables; in the studies checked, an unresolved V gene covers under half of the shortfall, and the cause of the remainder is unknown. The sample table contains around 150,000 clones; only one count was recorded for 94% of them. More than 8% of the sample is held by the ten biggest clonotypes. What was sequenced was blood. The sequence was collected from a woman aged 40 to 50 in good health. Recombination connected TRBV5-1 to TRBJ1-2; TRBD1 lines up with 8 middle nucleotides. The CDR3 in this case is CASSLEGQADYGYTF. The DNA reads TGCGCCAGCAGCTTGGAGGGACAGGCAGACTATGGCTACACCTTC.